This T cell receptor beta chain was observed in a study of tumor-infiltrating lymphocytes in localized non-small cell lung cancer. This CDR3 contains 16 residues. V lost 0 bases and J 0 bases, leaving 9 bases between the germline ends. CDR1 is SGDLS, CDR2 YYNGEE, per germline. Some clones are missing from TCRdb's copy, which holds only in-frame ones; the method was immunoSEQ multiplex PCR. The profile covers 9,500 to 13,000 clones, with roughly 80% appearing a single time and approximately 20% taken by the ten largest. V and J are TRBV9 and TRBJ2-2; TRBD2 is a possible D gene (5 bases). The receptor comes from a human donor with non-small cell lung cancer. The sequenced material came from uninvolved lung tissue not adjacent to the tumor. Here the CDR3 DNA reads TGTGCCAGCAGCGTAGTGGCTAGCCCGAACACCGGGGAGCTGTTTTTT. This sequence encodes CASSVVASPNTGELFF.